There are many counts of the clone carrying this T cell receptor (beta chain). This entry comes from a study of T cell repertoires in cytomegalovirus infection. Unmatched junction bases numbered 3, after V lost 5 bases and J lost 1 base. The CDR3 contains 14 residues. Per the germline V gene, CDR1 is MNHNS and CDR2 is SASEGT. TCRdb ran MiXCR on the reads and lists one entry per CDR3 protein. In the table there are roughly 76,000 distinct CDR3 sequences, 3.7% of which are singletons. This receptor was taken from a human donor in good health (CMV status not recorded). Some clones in this sample may be carry-over from other donors' samples. Sequenced material: PBMCs. The chain uses TRBV6-1 and TRBJ2-5; 8 bases agree with TRBD1. Here the CDR3 DNA reads TGTGCCAGCAGTTGGACAGGGATCCAAGAGACCCAGTACTTC. Translation: CASSWTGIQETQYF.